The T cell receptor (beta chain) described here comes from a study of T cell responses to AZD1222 COVID-19 vaccine. A remark on this clone: What it recognizes is unknown.

Study-wide findings and caveats: Only a handful of individuals given AZD1222 were seropositive at baseline. Repertoires were sampled only after the peak T cell response.

Germline V gene sequence: CDR1 LNHDA, CDR2 SQIVND (reference sequence). The V gene lost 4 bases and the J gene lost 0 bases, with 7 bases spanning the gap. The CDR3 runs to 14 residues. Sequencing was performed with immunoSEQ multiplex PCR; in TCRdb, only in-frame clones are kept and a portion is missing. The sample has some 84,000 clones; roughly 87% are singletons. This sequence was found in an adult who received the AZD1222 COVID-19 vaccine. The chain joins TRBV19 to TRBJ1-5; no clear D. The sample in question was peripheral blood, obtained 28 days after the second AZD1222 dose. CDR3 sequence (DNA): TGTGCCAGTAGTAGGGATTATAGCAATCAGCCCCAGCATTTT. This codes for CASSRDYSNQPQHF. The full variable domain, completed using reference TRBV19 and TRBJ1-5, is DGGITQSPKYLFRKEGQNVTLSCEQNLNHDAMYWYRQDPGQGLRLIYYSQIVNDFQKGDIAEGYSVSREKKESFPLTVTSAQKNPTAFYLCASSRDYSNQPQHFGDGTRLSIL.